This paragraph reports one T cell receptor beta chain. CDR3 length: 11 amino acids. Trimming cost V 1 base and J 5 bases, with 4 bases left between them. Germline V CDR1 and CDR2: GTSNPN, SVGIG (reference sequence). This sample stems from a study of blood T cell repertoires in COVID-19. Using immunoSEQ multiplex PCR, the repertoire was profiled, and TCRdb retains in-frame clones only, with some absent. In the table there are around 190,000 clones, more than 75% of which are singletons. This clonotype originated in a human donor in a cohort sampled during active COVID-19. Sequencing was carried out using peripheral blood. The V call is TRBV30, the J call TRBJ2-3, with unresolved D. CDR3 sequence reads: CAWSGKDTQYF. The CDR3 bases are TGTGCCTGGAGTGGTAAAGATACGCAGTATTTT.